This T cell receptor (beta chain) appears in the sequencing data of a study of blood T cell repertoires in COVID-19. Study at large: Samples of COVID-19 (acute and convalescent) were obtained from the United States, Italy and Spain. PBMCs, B-cell-depleted T cells, or T cells were the source of the cDNA or gDNA that made up the material.

As handled by the study authors: Estimation of nucleated cell counts was performed using reference gene primer amplification. TCRdb's table, derived via immunoSEQ multiplex PCR, lists solely in-frame clones and lacks some. V, J and clone size reflect that table, while D and trimming were determined from the DNA. Of tens of thousands of clones in the sample, 84% were seen once. Sequencing input: peripheral blood. The TCR originated in a man aged 50-60 years with acute or convalescent COVID-19.

This CDR3 is CASSLRLAGVKADTQYF. CDR3 sequence (DNA): TGTGCCAGCAGCTTACGGCTAGCGGGAGTTAAAGCAGATACGCAGTATTTT. V usage is TRBV7-2 and J usage is TRBJ2-3, with TRBD2 matching over 10 bases. V was pared by 2 bases and J by 4 bases, with 9 bases of the junction left unmatched. The CDR3 loop spans 17 amino acids. CDR1 SGHTA and CDR2 FQGNSA come from the germline V gene. The full variable domain, its missing parts supplied by reference TRBV7-2 and TRBJ2-3, is GAGVSQSPSNKVTEKGKDVELRCDPISGHTALYWYRQSLGQGLEFLIYFQGNSAPDKSGLPSDRFSAERTGGSVSTLTIQRTQQEDSAVYLCASSLRLAGVKADTQYFGPGTRLTVL.